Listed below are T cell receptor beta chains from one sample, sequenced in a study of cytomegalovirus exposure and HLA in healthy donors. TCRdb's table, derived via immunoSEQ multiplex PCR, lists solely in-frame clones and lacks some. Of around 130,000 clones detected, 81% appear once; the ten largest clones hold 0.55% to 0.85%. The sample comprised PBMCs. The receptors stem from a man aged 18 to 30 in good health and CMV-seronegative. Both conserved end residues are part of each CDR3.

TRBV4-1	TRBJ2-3	CASSRVTDTQYF
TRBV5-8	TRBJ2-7	CASSPPPLAGAIEQYF
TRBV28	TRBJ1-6	CASSFPTGYNSPLHF
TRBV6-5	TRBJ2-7	CASRQGVPYEQYF
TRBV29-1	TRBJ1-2	CSVDREYGYTF
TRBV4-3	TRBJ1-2	CASSQEGGPLRSYGYTF
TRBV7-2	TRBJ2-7	CASSAGQGVPYEQYF
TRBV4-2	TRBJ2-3	CASSQGEWSTQYF
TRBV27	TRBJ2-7	CASRPLPVLGHGTYF
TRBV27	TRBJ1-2	CASSLSIRGSQTSRYGYTF
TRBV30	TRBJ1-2	CAWAPYRGGYTF
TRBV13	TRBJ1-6	CASSLLADRENSPLHF
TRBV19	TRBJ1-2	CASSIGRRGSYGYTF
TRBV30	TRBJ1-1	CACDRVNTEAFF
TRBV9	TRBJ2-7	CASSVAPRGDLSYEQYF
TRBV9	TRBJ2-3	CASSSGSGGRTDTQYF
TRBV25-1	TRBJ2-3	CASSHPGGTDTQYF
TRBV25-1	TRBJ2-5	CASSSVGGQETQYF
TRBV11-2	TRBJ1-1	CASSPRQGMNTEAFF
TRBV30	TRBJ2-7	CAWAGKTGEENEQYF
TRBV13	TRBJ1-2	CASSLGFTGGGGYTF
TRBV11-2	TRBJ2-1	CASRWGDNNEQFF
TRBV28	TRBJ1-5	CASSFGHGVRPQHF
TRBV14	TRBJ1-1	CASSQDGGAGEITEAFF
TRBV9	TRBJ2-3	CASGPRQAKYF
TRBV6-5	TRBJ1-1	CASSYKAGNTEAFF
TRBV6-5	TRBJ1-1	CASRLGQSTEAFF
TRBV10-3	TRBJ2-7	CAISEGGGGNEQYF